This T cell receptor beta chain was profiled in a study of Ad26.COV2.S vaccination and SARS-CoV-2 variants. Whole-study context: Among those in the COV1001 Ad26.COV2.S trial arm was the donor. General study results and limits: For non-spike TCRs, breadth in vaccine recipients resembled that in placebo recipients. Individuals receiving vaccine had higher spike-specific TCR breadth than placebo recipients did.

Notes on this clone: Antigen: not known.

Clones were sequenced by immunoSEQ multiplex PCR, and TCRdb holds only the in-frame ones, with some missing. The sample contains around 450,000 clones, over 75% of which appear only once. Germline V gene lookup returns CDR1 KGHDR and CDR2 SFDVKD. This CDR3 spans 14 amino acids. Trimming cost V 4 bases and J 7 bases; bases outside gene matches: 2. Treatment defined: about 20 received Ad26.COV2.S at low or high dose, single or two shots; several received placebo; per-sample allocation not given. Samples came from day 63 after the first vaccine or placebo injection. The input for sequencing was peripheral blood, taken in a trial of Ad26.COV2.S vaccine versus placebo. The receptor's source is a person aged 18 to 59 who received the Ad26.COV2.S COVID-19 vaccine or a placebo. The chain couples TRBV24-1 to TRBJ2-1; TRBD1 matches at 11 bases. The CDR3 nucleotides are TGTGCCACCAGTGAGGACAGGGGGCTTAATGAGCAGTTCTTC. Translation: CATSEDRGLNEQFF.